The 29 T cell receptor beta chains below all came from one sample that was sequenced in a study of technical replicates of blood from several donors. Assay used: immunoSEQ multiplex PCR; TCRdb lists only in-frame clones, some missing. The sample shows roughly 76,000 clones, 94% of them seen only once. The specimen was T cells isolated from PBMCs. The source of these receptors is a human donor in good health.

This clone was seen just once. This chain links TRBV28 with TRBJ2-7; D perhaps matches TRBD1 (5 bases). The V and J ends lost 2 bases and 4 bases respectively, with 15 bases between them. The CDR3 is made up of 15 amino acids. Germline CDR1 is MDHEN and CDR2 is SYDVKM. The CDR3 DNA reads TGTGCCAGCAGTTTAGGGTGGCAGGGCCAGTACGAGCAGTACTTC. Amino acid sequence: CASSLGWQGQYEQYF.

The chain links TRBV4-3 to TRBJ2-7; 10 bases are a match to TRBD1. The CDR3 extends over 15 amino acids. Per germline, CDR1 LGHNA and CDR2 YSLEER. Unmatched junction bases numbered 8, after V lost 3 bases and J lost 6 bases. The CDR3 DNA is TGCGCCAGCAGCCAGGGGACCGACAGGGGGCTCGAGCAGTACTTC. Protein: CASSQGTDRGLEQYF.

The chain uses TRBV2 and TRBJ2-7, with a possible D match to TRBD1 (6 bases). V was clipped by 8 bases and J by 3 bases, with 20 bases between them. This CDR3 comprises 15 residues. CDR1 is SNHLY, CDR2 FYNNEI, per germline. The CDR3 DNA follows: TGTGCCAGCGCCGAGGCGATAACAGGGCTCTACGAGCAGTACTTC. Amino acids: CASAEAITGLYEQYF.

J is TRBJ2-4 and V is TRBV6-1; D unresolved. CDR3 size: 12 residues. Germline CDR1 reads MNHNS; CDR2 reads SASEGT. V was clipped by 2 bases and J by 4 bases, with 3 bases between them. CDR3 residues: CASSEPKNIQYF. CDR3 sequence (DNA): TGTGCCAGCAGTGAACCGAAAAACATTCAGTACTTC.

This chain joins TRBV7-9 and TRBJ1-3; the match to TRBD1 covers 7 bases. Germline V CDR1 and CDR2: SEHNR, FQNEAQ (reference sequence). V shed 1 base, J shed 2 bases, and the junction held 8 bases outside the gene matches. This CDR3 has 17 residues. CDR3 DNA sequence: TGTGCCAGCAGCTTAGAGTACTGGGACAGACCTGGAAACACCATATATTTT. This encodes CASSLEYWDRPGNTIYF. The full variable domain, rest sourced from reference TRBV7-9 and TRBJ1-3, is DTGVSQNPRHKITKRGQNVTFRCDPISEHNRLYWYRQTLGQGPEFLTYFQNEAQLEKSRLLSDRFSAERPKGSFSTLEIQRTEQGDSAMYLCASSLEYWDRPGNTIYFGEGSWLTVV.

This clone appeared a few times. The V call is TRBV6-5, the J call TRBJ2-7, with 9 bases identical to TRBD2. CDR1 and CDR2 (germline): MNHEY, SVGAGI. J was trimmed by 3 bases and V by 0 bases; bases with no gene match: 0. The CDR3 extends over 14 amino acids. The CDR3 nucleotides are TGTGCCAGCAGTTACTCAGCGGGAGGCTACGAGCAGTACTTC. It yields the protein CASSYSAGGYEQYF.

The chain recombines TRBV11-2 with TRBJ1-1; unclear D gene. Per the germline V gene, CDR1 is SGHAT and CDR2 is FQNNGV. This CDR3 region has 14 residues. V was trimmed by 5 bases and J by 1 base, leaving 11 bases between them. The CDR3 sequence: CASSKPGGNTEAFF. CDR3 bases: TGTGCCAGCAGCAAACCCGGTGGGAACACTGAAGCTTTCTTT.

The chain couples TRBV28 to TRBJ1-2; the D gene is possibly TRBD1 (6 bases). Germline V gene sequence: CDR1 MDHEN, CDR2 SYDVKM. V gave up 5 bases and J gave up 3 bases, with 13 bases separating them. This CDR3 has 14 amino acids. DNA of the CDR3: TGTGCCAGCAGTCTAGGGGGTATGGACTATGGCTACACCTTC. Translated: CASSLGGMDYGYTF.

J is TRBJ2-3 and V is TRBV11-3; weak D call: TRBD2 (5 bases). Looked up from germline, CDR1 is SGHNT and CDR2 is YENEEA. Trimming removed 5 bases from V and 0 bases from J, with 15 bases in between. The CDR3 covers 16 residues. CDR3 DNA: TGTGCCAGCAGCCCAATCCTAGCAGCTAGCACAGATACGCAGTATTTT. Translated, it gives CASSPILAASTDTQYF.

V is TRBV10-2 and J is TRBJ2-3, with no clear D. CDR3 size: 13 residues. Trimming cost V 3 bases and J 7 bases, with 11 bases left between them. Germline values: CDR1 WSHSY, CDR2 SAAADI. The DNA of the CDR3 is TGCGCCAGCAGTGATTCATACACCTATACGCAGTATTTT. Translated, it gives CASSDSYTYTQYF.

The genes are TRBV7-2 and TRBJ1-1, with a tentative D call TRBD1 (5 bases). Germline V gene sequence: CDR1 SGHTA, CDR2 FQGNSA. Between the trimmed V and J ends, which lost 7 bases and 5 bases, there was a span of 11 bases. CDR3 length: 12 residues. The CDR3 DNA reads TGTGCCAGCAACCAACGGGGGACTGAAGCTTTCTTT. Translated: CASNQRGTEAFF. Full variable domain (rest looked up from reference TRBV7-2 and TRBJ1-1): GAGVSQSPSNKVTEKGKDVELRCDPISGHTALYWYRQSLGQGLEFLIYFQGNSAPDKSGLPSDRFSAERTGGSVSTLTIQRTQQEDSAVYLCASNQRGTEAFFGQGTRLTVV.

CDR3 sequence (DNA): TGCGCCAGCAGCCGGGACAGGTCCTACGAGCAGTACTTC. Its translation is CASSRDRSYEQYF. The chain recombines TRBV4-3 with TRBJ2-7, with 8 bases that match TRBD1. The CDR3 is made up of 13 amino acids. V lost 4 bases to trimming and J lost 1 base; unmatched junction nucleotides: 0. CDR1 LGHNA and CDR2 YSLEER come from the germline V gene.

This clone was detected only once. The CDR3 nucleotides read TGTGCCAGTAGTACCCAGGCCGGATACGAGCAGTACTTC. Its translation is CASSTQAGYEQYF. The chain uses TRBV19 and TRBJ2-7; D is ambiguous. The CDR3 consists of 13 residues. V lost 4 bases to trimming and J lost 4 bases, with 11 bases between them. Germline V lookup: CDR1 LNHDA, CDR2 SQIVND (reference sequence).

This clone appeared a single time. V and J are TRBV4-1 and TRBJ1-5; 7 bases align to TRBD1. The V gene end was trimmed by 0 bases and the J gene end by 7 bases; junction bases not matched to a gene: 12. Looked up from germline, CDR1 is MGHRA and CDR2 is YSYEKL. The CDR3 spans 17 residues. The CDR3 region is CASSQDPTGYYNQPQHF. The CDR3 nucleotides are TGCGCCAGCAGCCAAGACCCGACAGGGTATTATAACCAGCCCCAGCATTTT.

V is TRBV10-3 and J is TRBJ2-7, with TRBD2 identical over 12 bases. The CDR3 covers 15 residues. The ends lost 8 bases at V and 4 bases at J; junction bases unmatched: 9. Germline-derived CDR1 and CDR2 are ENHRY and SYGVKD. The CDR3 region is CAIGAPTSGRYEQYF. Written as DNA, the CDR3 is TGTGCCATCGGAGCTCCAACTAGCGGGAGGTACGAGCAGTACTTC.

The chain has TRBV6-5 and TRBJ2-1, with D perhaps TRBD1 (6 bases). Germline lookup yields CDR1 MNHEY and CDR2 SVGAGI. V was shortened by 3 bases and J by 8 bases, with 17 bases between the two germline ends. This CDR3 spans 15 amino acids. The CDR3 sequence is CASSYGQSPRDEQFF. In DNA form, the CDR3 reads TGTGCCAGCAGTTATGGACAGAGCCCCAGAGATGAGCAGTTCTTC.

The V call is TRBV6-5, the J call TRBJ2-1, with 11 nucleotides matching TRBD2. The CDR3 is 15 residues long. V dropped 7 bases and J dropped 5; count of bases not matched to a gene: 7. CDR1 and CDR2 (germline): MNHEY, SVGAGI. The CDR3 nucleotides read TGTGCCAGCACGCTAGCGGGAGGCTACGACAATGAGCAGTTCTTC. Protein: CASTLAGGYDNEQFF.

This CDR3 reads CAWSPYSLGAYNEQFF. The CDR3 region has the DNA TGTGCCTGGAGTCCCTATAGCCTCGGGGCCTACAATGAGCAGTTCTTC. The chain recombines TRBV30 with TRBJ2-1; tentatively, D is TRBD2 (5 bases). The CDR3 contains 16 residues. Per germline, CDR1 GTSNPN and CDR2 SVGIG (reference sequence). V lost 2 bases and J 2 bases, leaving 16 bases between the germline ends. The full variable domain, in which reference TRBV30 and TRBJ2-1 provide the parts outside the CDR3, is SQTIHQWPATLVQPVGSPLSLECTVEGTSNPNLYWYRQAAGRGLQLLFYSVGIGQISSEVPQNLSASRPQDRQFILSSKKLLLSDSGFYLCAWSPYSLGAYNEQFFGPGTRLTVL.

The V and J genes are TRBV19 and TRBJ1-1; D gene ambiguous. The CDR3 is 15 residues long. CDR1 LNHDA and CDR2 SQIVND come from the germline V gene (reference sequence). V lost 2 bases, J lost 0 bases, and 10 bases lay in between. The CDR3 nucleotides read TGTGCCAGTAGTATATCGGGGAATATGAACACTGAAGCTTTCTTT. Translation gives CASSISGNMNTEAFF.

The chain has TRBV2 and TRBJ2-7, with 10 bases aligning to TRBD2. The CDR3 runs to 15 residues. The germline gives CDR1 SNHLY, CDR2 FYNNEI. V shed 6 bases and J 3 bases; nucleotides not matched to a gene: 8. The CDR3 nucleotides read TGTGCCAGCAGAGCCTCTAGCGGGAGTAACTACGAGCAGTACTTC. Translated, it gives CASRASSGSNYEQYF.

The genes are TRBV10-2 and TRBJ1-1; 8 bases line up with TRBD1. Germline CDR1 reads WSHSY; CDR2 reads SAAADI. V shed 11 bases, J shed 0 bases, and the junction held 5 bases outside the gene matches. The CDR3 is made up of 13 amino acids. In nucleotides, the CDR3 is TGCGCCGGCCGACAGGGGATGAACACTGAAGCTTTCTTT. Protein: CAGRQGMNTEAFF.

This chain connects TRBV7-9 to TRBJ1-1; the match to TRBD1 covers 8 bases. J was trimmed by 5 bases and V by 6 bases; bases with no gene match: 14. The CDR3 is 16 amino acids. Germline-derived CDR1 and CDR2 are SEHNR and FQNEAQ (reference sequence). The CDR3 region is CASRRTGQGRRTEAFF. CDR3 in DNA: TGTGCCAGCAGGCGCACCGGACAGGGTAGGCGAACTGAAGCTTTCTTT. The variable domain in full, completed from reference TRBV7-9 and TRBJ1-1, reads DTGVSQNPRHKITKRGQNVTFRCDPISEHNRLYWYRQTLGQGPEFLTYFQNEAQLEKSRLLSDRFSAERPKGSFSTLEIQRTEQGDSAMYLCASRRTGQGRRTEAFFGQGTRLTVV.

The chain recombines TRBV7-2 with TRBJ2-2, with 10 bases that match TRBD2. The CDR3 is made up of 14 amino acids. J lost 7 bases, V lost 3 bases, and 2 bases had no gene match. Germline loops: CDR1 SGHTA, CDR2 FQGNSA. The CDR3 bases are TGTGCCAGCAGCTTGAGACTAGCGGGCGGGGAGCTGTTTTTT. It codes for CASSLRLAGGELFF. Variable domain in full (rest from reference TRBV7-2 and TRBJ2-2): GAGVSQSPSNKVTEKGKDVELRCDPISGHTALYWYRQSLGQGLEFLIYFQGNSAPDKSGLPSDRFSAERTGGSVSTLTIQRTQQEDSAVYLCASSLRLAGGELFFGEGSRLTVL.

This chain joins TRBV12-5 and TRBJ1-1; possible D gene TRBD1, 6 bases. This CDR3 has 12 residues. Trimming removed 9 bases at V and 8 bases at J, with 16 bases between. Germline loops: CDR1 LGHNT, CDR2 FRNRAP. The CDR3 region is CASRGGNPEAFF. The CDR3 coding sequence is TGTGCTAGCCGTGGGGGCAATCCGGAAGCTTTCTTT. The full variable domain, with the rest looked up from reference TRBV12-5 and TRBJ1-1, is DARVTQTPRHKVTEMGQEVTMRCQPILGHNTVFWYRQTMMQGLELLAYFRNRAPLDDSGMPKDRFSAEMPDATLATLKIQPSEPRDSAVYFCASRGGNPEAFFGQGTRLTVV.

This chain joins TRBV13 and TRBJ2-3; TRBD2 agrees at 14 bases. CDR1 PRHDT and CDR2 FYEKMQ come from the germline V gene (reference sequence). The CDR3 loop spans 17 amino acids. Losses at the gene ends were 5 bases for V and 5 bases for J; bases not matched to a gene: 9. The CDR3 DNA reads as TGTGCCAGCAGCACTCGGACTAGCGGGAGGTCAGGAGATACGCAGTATTTT. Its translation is CASSTRTSGRSGDTQYF.

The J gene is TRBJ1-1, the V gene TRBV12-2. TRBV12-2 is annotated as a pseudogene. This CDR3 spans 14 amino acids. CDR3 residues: CASSQLGTFHEAFF. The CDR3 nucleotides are TGTGCAAGTTCACAGCTGGGGACTTTCCATGAAGCTTTCTTT.

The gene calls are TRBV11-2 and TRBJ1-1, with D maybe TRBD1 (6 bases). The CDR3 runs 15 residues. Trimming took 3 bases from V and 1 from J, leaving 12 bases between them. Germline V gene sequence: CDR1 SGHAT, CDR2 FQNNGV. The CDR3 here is CASSFGGARNTEAFF. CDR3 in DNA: TGTGCCAGCAGCTTCGGGGGGGCCAGGAACACTGAAGCTTTCTTT.

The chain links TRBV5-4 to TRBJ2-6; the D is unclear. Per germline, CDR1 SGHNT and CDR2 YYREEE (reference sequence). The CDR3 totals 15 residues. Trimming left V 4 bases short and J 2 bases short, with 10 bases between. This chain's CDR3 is CASSIDLAGANVLTF. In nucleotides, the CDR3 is TGTGCCAGCAGCATTGACCTAGCTGGGGCCAACGTCCTGACTTTC.

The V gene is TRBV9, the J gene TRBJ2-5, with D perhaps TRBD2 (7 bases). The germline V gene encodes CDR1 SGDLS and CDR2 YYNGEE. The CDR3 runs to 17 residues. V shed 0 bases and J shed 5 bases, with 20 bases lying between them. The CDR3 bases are TGTGCCAGCAGCGTAGCCGAGGGGGGGGCGATAGGGGAGACCCAGTACTTC. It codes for CASSVAEGGAIGETQYF.